This T cell receptor (beta chain) was recovered during a study of beta chain features in type 1 diabetes. This clone has only one observation. The entirety of the isolated RNA underwent reverse transcription, so expressed TCRB transcripts were sequenced. Produced via immunoSEQ multiplex PCR; TCRdb's table is partial and in-frame only. The table has around 300,000 clones, under 8.5% seen once. The sequence was collected from a woman aged 18-29 years in good health. Sequences were obtained from central memory CD4+ T cells from blood.

CDR3 loop: CASRRQVSSYNEQFF. In DNA form, the CDR3 reads TGCGCCAGCAGACGACAGGTCAGTTCGTACAATGAGCAGTTCTTC. The J gene is TRBJ2-1, the V gene TRBV10-2; D might be TRBD1 (6 bases). The CDR3 covers 15 residues. The germline V gene has CDR1 WSHSY and CDR2 SAAADI. Trimming took 6 bases from V and 4 from J, leaving 16 bases between them.